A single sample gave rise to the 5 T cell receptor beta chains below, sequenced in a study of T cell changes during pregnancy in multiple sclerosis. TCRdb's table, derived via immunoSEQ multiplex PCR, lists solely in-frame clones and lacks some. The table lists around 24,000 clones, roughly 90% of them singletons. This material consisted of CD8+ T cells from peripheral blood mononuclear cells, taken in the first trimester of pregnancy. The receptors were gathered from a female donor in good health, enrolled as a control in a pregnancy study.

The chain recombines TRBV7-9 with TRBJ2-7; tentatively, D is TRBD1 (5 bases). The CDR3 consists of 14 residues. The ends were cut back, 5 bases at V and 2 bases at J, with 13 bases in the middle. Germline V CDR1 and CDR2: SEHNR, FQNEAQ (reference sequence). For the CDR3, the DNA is TGTGCCAGCAGCCTGACAGTGACCCCCTACGAGCAGTACTTC. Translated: CASSLTVTPYEQYF.

This CDR3 is CASSQGIGGTNEKLFF. Written as DNA, the CDR3 is TGCGCCAGCAGCCAAGGGATCGGGGGAACTAATGAAAAACTGTTTTTT. The V and J genes are TRBV4-3 and TRBJ1-4; D is possibly TRBD1 (5 bases). Trimming stripped 1 base from V and 1 base from J, with 10 bases between. Germline V CDR1 and CDR2: LGHNA, YSLEER. The CDR3 runs 16 residues.

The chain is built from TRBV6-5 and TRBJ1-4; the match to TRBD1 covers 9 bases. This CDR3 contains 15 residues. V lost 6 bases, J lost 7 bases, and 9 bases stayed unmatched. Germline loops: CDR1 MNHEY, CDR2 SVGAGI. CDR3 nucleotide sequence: TGTGCCAGCAGACCCACAGGGGGCTTAAGTGAAAAACTGTTTTTT. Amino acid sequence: CASRPTGGLSEKLFF.

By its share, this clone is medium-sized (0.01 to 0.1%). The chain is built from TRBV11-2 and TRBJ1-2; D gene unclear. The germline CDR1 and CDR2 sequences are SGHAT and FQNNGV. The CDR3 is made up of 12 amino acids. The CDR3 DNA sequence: TGTGCGTCGGGAGGCTCTAACTATGGCTACACCTTC. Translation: CASGGSNYGYTF.

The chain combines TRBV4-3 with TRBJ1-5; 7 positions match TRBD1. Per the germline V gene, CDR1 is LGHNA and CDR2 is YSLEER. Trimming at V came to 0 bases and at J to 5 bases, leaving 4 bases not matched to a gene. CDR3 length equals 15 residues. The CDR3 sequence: CASSQDRDRDQPQHF. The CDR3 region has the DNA TGCGCCAGCAGCCAAGACCGGGACAGAGATCAGCCCCAGCATTTT.